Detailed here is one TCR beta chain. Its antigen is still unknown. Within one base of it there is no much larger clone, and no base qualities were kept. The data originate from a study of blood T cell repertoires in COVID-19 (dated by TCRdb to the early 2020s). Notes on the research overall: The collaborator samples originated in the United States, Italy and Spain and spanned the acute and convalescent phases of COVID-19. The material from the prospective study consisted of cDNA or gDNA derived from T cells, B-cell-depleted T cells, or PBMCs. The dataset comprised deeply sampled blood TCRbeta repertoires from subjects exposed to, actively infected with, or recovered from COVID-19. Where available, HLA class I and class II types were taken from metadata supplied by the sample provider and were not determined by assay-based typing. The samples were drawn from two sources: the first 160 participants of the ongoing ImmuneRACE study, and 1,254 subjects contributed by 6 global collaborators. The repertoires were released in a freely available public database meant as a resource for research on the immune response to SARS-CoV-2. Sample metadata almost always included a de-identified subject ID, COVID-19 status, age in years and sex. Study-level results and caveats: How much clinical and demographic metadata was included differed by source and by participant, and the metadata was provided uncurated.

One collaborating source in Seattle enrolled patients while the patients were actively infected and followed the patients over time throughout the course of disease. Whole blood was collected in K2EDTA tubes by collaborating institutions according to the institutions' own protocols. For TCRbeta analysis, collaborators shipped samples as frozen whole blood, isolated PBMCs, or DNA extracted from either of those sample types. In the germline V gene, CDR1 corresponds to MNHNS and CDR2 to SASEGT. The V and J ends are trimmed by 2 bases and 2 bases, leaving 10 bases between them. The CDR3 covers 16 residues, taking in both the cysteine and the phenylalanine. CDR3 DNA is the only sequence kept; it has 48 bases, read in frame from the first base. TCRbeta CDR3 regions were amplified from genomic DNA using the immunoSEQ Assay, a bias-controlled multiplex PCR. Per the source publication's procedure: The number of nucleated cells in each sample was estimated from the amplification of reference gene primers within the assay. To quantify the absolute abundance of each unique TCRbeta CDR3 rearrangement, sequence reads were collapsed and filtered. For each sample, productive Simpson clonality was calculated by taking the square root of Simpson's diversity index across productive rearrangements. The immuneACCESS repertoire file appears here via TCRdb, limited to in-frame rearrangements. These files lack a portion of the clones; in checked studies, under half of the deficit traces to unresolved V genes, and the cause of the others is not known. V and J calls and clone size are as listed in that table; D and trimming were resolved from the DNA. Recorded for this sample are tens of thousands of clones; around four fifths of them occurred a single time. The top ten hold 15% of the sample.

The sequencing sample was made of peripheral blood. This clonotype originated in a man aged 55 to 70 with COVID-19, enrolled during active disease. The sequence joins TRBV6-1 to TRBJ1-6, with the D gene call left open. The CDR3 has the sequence CASSEHLGAYNSPLHF. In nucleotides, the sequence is TGTGCCAGCAGTGAACACCTAGGCGCCTATAATTCACCCCTCCACTTT.